The entry below gives a single T cell receptor beta chain sequence along with its context. Measured with immunoSEQ multiplex PCR; TCRdb has only the in-frame clones, and not every one. The data show more than 85,000 clones, around 96% seen once. V shed 0 bases and J 11 bases; nucleotides not matched to a gene: 6. The CDR3 runs 13 residues. Germline V CDR1 and CDR2: LNHNV, YYDKDF (reference sequence). This sample was included in a study of cytomegalovirus exposure and HLA in healthy donors. The chain joins TRBV15 to TRBJ1-1, with 7 positions matching TRBD1. This TCR came from a woman under 30 in good health and CMV-seronegative. The specimen sequenced was PBMCs. CDR3 sequence (DNA): TGTGCCACCAGCAGAGAATCGACAGGGAAGGCTTTCTTT. Protein sequence: CATSRESTGKAFF. The full variable domain, in which reference TRBV15 and TRBJ1-1 provide the parts outside the CDR3, is DAMVIQNPRYQVTQFGKPVTLSCSQTLNHNVMYWYQQKSSQAPKLLFHYYDKDFNNEADTPDNFQSRRPNTSFCFLDIRSPGLGDTAMYLCATSRESTGKAFFGQGTRLTVV.